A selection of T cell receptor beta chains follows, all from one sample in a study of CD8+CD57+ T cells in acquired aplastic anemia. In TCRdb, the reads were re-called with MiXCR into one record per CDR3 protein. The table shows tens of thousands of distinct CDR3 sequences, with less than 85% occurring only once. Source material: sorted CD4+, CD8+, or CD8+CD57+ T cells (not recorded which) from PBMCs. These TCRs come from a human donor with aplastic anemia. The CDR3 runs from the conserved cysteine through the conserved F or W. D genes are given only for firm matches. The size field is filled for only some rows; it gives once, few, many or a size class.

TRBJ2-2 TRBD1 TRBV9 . TGTGCCAGCAGCGCCCGCCCTGTAAGGGACAGGGTAGCCACCGGGGAGCTGTTTTTT CASSARPVRDRVATGELFF
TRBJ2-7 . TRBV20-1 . TGCAGTGCTAGGAACCTGTACTCCTACGAGCAGTACTTC CSARNLYSYEQYF
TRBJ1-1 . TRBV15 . TGTGCCACCAGCATACGACAACTGAACACTGAAGCTTTCTTT CATSIRQLNTEAFF
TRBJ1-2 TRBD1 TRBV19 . TGTGCCAGTAATGACAGGGAAATGGAGGGCTACACCTTC CASNDREMEGYTF
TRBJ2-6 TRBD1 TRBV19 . TGTGCCAGTAGCGTGACAGGGAGCTCTGGGGCCAACGTCCTGACTTTC CASSVTGSSGANVLTF
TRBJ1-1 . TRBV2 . TGTGCCAGCAGTATGGGACGAATGAACACTGAAGCTTTCTTT CASSMGRMNTEAFF
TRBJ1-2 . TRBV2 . TGTGCCAGCAGTGAATCGCTGAGTAACTATGGCTACACCTTC CASSESLSNYGYTF
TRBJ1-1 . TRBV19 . TGTGCCAGTAGTACCAGGGACGGCGAAGCTTTCTTT CASSTRDGEAFF
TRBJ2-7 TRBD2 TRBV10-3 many TGTGCCATCAGTGTTGATGCGGGAGGGCCTTACGAGCAGTACTTC CAISVDAGGPYEQYF
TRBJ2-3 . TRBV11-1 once TGTGCCAGCAGCTTAGGGGGCGGCAGAAACACAGATACGCAGTATTTT CASSLGGGRNTDTQYF
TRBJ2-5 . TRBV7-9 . TGTGCCAGCAGCTTAGGGATGGGCATACAAGAGACCCAGTACTTC CASSLGMGIQETQYF
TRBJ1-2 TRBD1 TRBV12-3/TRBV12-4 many TGTGCCAGCAGTTTCGACAGGGTGATTGCGGGCGGCTACACCTTC CASSFDRVIAGGYTF
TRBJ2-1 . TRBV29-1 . TGCAGCTTTGAAGAACAGCTGACAGGCCTCTACAATGAGCAGTTCTTC CSFEEQLTGLYNEQFF
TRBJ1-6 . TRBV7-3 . TGTGCCAGCAGCTTAGTGGGGACCAATAATTCACCCCTCCACTTT CASSLVGTNNSPLHF
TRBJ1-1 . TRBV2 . TGTGCCAGCAGTGAATGGAGGGAACTGTCTGAAGCTTTCTTT CASSEWRELSEAFF
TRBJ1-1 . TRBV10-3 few TGTGCCAGCAGTCCCCAGGGCATGAACACTGAAGCTTTCTTT CASSPQGMNTEAFF
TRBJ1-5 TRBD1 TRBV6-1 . TGTGCCAGCAGACACGACAGGGGAGGAAGACAGCCCCAGCATTTT CASRHDRGGRQPQHF
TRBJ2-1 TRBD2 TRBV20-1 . TGCAGCCGAACCAGCGGGACCGAGCAGTTCTTC CSRTSGTEQFF
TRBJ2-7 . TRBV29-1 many TGCAGCGTTGAAGGGGGTACCTCCTACGAGCAGTACTTC CSVEGGTSYEQYF
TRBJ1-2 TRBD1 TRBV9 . TGTGCCAGCAGTAGACAGGGGGCTAACTATGGCTACACCTTC CASSRQGANYGYTF
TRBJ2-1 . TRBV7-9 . TGTGCCAGCAGCGGGAACGGGCAGTTCTTC CASSGNGQFF
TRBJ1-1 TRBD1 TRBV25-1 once TGTGCCAGCAGTTTAAACAGGGGGGACACTGAAGCTTTCTTT CASSLNRGDTEAFF
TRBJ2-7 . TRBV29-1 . TGCAGCGGTAGCACAGGGTCCTACGAGCAGTACTTC CSGSTGSYEQYF
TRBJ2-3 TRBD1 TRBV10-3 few TGTGCCGTGACGAGACAGGGACGCACAGATACGCAGTATTTT CAVTRQGRTDTQYF
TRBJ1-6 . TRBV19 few TGTGCCAGTACCCTGGACAGAGGTGGCTCACCCCTCCACTTT CASTLDRGGSPLHF
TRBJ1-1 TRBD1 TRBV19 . TGTGCCAGTAGTAAAACAGGGGACACTGAAGCTTTCTTT CASSKTGDTEAFF
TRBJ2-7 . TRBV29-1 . TGCAGCGTACGGGCTACACACTACGAGCAGTACTTC CSVRATHYEQYF
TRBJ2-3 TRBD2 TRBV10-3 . TGTGCCATCAGTGAGCAAACTAGCGGGGGGGACACAGATACGCAGTATTTT CAISEQTSGGDTDTQYF
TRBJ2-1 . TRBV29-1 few TGCAGCGTTGTAGGCGATTACAATGAGCAGTTCTTC CSVVGDYNEQFF
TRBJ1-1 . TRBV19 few TGTGCCAGTAGGGCAATGCGTTCGGACACTGAAGCTTTCTTT CASRAMRSDTEAFF
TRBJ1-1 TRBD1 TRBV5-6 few TGTGCCAGCAGGCTCACAGGGGGGAGAGCTTTCTTT CASRLTGGRAFF
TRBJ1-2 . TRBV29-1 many TGCAGCGTTGGAGTGGGGGGGGAGGAGGGCTACACCTTC CSVGVGGEEGYTF
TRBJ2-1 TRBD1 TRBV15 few TGTGCCACGTGCTCCGGGACAGGGGCATATGAGCAGTTCTTC CATCSGTGAYEQFF
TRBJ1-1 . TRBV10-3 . TGTGCCATCAGTGAATCCGATGAAGGCTGGGCTTTCTTT CAISESDEGWAFF
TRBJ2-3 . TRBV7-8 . TGTGCCAGCACCCTCTCTGGCACAGATACGCAGTATTTT CASTLSGTDTQYF
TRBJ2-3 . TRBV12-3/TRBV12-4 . TGTGCCAGCAGTTTAGTCGGGAGTGGCGATACGCAGTATTTT CASSLVGSGDTQYF
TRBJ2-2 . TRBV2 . TGTGCCAGCAAGCCAGACACCGGGGAGCTGTTTTTT CASKPDTGELFF
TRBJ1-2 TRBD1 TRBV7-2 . TGTGCCAGCAGCGCCCGACAGGGAATGGGCGGCTACACCTTC CASSARQGMGGYTF
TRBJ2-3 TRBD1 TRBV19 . TGTGCCAGTAGTAGCCCAAGGGACAGGCGCACAGATACGCAGTATTTT CASSSPRDRRTDTQYF
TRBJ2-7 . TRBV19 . TGTGCCAGTAGTATCAAGGTTGGGGCCTACGAGCAGTACTTC CASSIKVGAYEQYF
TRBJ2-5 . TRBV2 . TGTGCCAGCAGTGAAATAGCAGAAGAGACCCAGTACTTC CASSEIAEETQYF
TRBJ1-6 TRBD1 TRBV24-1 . TGTGCCACCAGTGGTTTGGACAGGGATCTTCGGTCACCCCTCCACTTT CATSGLDRDLRSPLHF
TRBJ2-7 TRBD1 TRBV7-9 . TGTGCCCTAGACAGGGGGCTTGCCTACGAGCAGTACTTC CALDRGLAYEQYF
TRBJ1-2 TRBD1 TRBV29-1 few TGCAGTGTTGCGTACGGACAGGGTTATGGCTACACCTTC CSVAYGQGYGYTF
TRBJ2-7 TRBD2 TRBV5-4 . TGTGCCAGCAGCGTCGCGAGCGGGAGGTACGAGCAGTACTTC CASSVASGRYEQYF
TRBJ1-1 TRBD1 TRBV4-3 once TGCGCCAGCAGCCAGGACAGGGGAGGCACTGAAGCTTTCTTT CASSQDRGGTEAFF